This T cell receptor beta chain was captured by sequencing in a study of cytomegalovirus exposure and HLA in healthy donors. General study results and limits: Later analysis showed most CMV-associated TCR beta chains appearing HLA-restricted.

Comment on this clone: The antigen remains unidentified.

Per germline, CDR1 MGHRA and CDR2 YSYEKL. The V and J ends lost 2 bases and 4 bases respectively, with 15 bases between them. The CDR3 covers 17 residues. Primers for the PCR totalled 60 Vbeta and 13 Jbeta. Some clones are missing from TCRdb's copy, which holds only in-frame ones; the method was immunoSEQ multiplex PCR. Altogether 210,000 or so clones are present, approximately 83% being singletons, with the ten largest covering just over 1.4%. The chain links TRBV4-1 to TRBJ1-6; tentative D call: TRBD1 (5 bases). Sequencing was done on a sample of PBMCs. The origin of this receptor is a girl aged 10-17 years in good health and CMV-seronegative. The CDR3 here is CASSQFVDNFYNSPLHF. DNA for the CDR3: TGCGCCAGCAGCCAATTTGTGGACAACTTTTATAATTCACCCCTCCACTTT.